This passage covers 31 T cell receptor beta chains from one sample sequenced in a study of blood T cell repertoires in COVID-19. The data were produced by immunoSEQ multiplex PCR, yet TCRdb's version contains in-frame clones alone and is incomplete. The table records 70,000 to 95,000 clones, 75% to 90% of them present only once. Sample: peripheral blood. Receptor source: a human donor in a cohort sampled during active COVID-19.

J is TRBJ2-1 and V is TRBV7-3, with 11 bases fitting TRBD2. This CDR3 is 16 amino acids long. Germline-derived CDR1 and CDR2 are SGHTA and FQGTGA. The V and J ends lost 2 bases and 7 bases, in that order; junction bases with no gene match: 7. The CDR3 here is CASSLRSGGARNEQFF. The CDR3 DNA follows: TGTGCCAGCAGCTTACGTAGCGGGGGGGCTCGGAATGAGCAGTTCTTC.

The chain links TRBV5-1 to TRBJ1-2; D ambiguous. The CDR3 contains 14 residues. CDR1 SGHRS and CDR2 YFSETQ come from the germline V gene. V was pared by 0 bases and J by 2 bases, with 8 bases between. Here the CDR3 reads CASSLAPENYGYTF. As DNA, the CDR3 is TGCGCCAGCAGCTTGGCCCCGGAGAACTATGGCTACACCTTC.

The chain couples TRBV7-3 to TRBJ2-1, with D perhaps TRBD2 (7 bases). Trimming left V 3 bases short and J 8 bases short, with 17 bases between. The CDR3 runs to 15 residues. The germline V gene has CDR1 SGHTA and CDR2 FQGTGA. Here the CDR3 reads CASSFRGGAEYEQFF. CDR3 DNA sequence: TGTGCCAGCAGCTTTCGAGGGGGGGCCGAGTATGAGCAGTTCTTC.

The genes are TRBV9 and TRBJ2-2, with 10 nucleotides matching TRBD1. Germline CDR1 is SGDLS and CDR2 is YYNGEE. With 1 base clipped from V and 7 bases from J, the junction kept 7 bases outside the gene matches. The CDR3 consists of 16 residues. CDR3 loop: CASSVRDRGLGGELFF. In DNA, the CDR3 is TGTGCCAGCAGCGTAAGAGACAGGGGGCTTGGCGGGGAGCTGTTTTTT.

The chain carries TRBV6-2 or TRBV6-3 and TRBJ1-5; a possible D gene is TRBD1 (6 bases). Germline values: CDR1 MNHEY, CDR2 SVGEGT. Trimming took 2 bases from V and 5 from J, leaving 10 bases between them. CDR3 length: 14 residues. For the CDR3, the DNA is TGTGCCAGCAGTTACGCACAGGGTTATCAGCCCCAGCATTTT. Its translation is CASSYAQGYQPQHF.

This clone has only one observation. The V gene is TRBV9, the J gene TRBJ2-2, with 7 positions matching TRBD1. V was pared by 3 bases and J by 3 bases, with 8 bases of the junction left unmatched. CDR3 size: 16 residues. CDR1 and CDR2 from the germline V gene are SGDLS and YYNGEE. The CDR3 coding sequence is TGTGCCAGCAGCGCTCCGGGACAGCCCCACACCGGGGAGCTGTTTTTT. It encodes CASSAPGQPHTGELFF.

The CDR3 coding sequence is TGTGCCAGCAGCCCCCGTTCGGGTTCCTACGAGCAGTACTTC. Protein product: CASSPRSGSYEQYF. V gene TRBV5-8 combines with J gene TRBJ2-7, with D unresolved. Trimming took 4 bases from V and 1 from J, leaving 12 bases between them. CDR1 is SGHTS, CDR2 YDEGEE, per germline. This CDR3 has 14 residues.

This clone was recorded only once. In this CDR3 the conserved last residue, phenylalanine or tryptophan, is missing, so a read error is likely. The limits of the CDR3 on the DNA are not certain, so only TCRdb's listed CDR3 is given. The chain combines TRBV28 with TRBJ1-1; the table's D call, TRBD1, was not checked against the DNA. The CDR3 is 13 residues long, ends included. The germline V gene encodes CDR1 MDHEN and CDR2 SYDVKM. The CDR3 loop reads CASSPPIGRAATL.

The chain carries TRBV6-6 and TRBJ2-1, with TRBD1 identical over 9 bases. Trimming cost V 7 bases and J 7 bases; bases outside gene matches: 5. Germline CDR1 and CDR2: MNHNY and SVGAGI (reference sequence). This CDR3 comprises 13 residues. CDR3 sequence: CASTWDRENEQFF. Written as DNA, the CDR3 is TGTGCCAGCACTTGGGACAGGGAAAATGAGCAGTTCTTC.

The rearrangement uses TRBV28 and TRBJ1-2; maybe TRBD1 (5 bases). Trimming pared 4 bases from V and 7 bases from J, leaving 16 bases between. The CDR3 runs to 14 residues. Germline V gene data show CDR1 as MDHEN and CDR2 as SYDVKM. CDR3 sequence (DNA): TGTGCCAGCAGTTCCCTTAGGGGCGTGGGTGGCTACACCTTC. Translating it yields CASSSLRGVGGYTF.

The genes are TRBV4-1 and TRBJ1-4; tentative D call: TRBD1 (5 bases). The CDR3 spans 15 residues. The germline gives CDR1 MGHRA, CDR2 YSYEKL. V was shortened by 4 bases and J by 5 bases, with 14 bases between the two germline ends. The CDR3 DNA sequence: TGCGCCAGCAGCCGAAGCGGGACTCCAAATGAAAAACTGTTTTTT. It codes for CASSRSGTPNEKLFF.

This clone was observed a handful of times. The rearrangement uses TRBV7-2 and TRBJ2-3; 11 positions match TRBD2. V shed 4 bases, J shed 2 bases, and the junction held 5 bases outside the gene matches. This CDR3 is built from 16 residues. The germline CDR1 and CDR2 sequences are SGHTA and FQGNSA. CDR3 protein: CASSSGTSGPTDTQYF. Here the CDR3 DNA reads TGTGCCAGCAGCTCCGGGACTAGCGGTCCCACAGATACGCAGTATTTT.

The chain uses TRBV11-2 and TRBJ2-1; 8 bases map to TRBD2. V gave up 4 bases and J gave up 6 bases; unmatched junction bases: 11. The V gene's germline CDR1 is SGHAT and CDR2 FQNNGV. The CDR3 loop spans 16 amino acids. The CDR3 sequence: CASSWSTGTRANEQFF. The CDR3 nucleotides read TGTGCCAGCAGCTGGTCCACCGGGACTAGGGCCAATGAGCAGTTCTTC. Looking up the rest from reference TRBV11-2 and TRBJ2-1 gives the full variable domain: EAGVAQSPRYKIIEKRQSVAFWCNPISGHATLYWYQQILGQGPKLLIQFQNNGVVDDSQLPKDRFSAERLKGVDSTLKIQPAKLEDSAVYLCASSWSTGTRANEQFFGPGTRLTVL.

The chain couples TRBV3-1 (or the pseudogene TRBV3-2) to TRBJ2-3; D unclear. Germline assignment: CDR1 LGHDT and CDR2 YNNKEL (reference sequence). Between the trimmed V and J ends, which lost 1 base and 4 bases, there was a span of 3 bases. CDR3 length: 12 amino acids. The CDR3 region is CASSQAADTQYF. The CDR3 region has the DNA TGTGCCAGCAGCCAAGCTGCAGATACGCAGTATTTT.

The chain recombines TRBV7-8 with TRBJ1-1; 8 positions match TRBD1. After removal of 2 bases from V and 0 bases from J, the junction contained 2 bases not matched to a gene. The CDR3 contains 15 residues. Germline-derived CDR1 and CDR2 are SGHVS and FQNEAQ. The CDR3: CASSLHRGVNTEAFF. The DNA for the CDR3 is TGTGCCAGCAGCTTACACAGGGGGGTGAACACTGAAGCTTTCTTT.

The sample holds one count of this clone. This chain joins TRBV11-2 and TRBJ1-4; D is ambiguous. V was clipped by 0 bases and J by 0 bases, with 11 bases between them. The CDR3 loop spans 17 amino acids. Germline V gene sequence: CDR1 SGHAT, CDR2 FQNNGV. The CDR3, as DNA: TGTGCCAGCAGCTTAGATGGTCAAGCCGCAACTAATGAAAAACTGTTTTTT. As protein: CASSLDGQAATNEKLFF.

The chain joins TRBV5-4 to TRBJ2-5; 7 bases are a match to TRBD2. The V gene end was trimmed by 4 bases and the J gene end by 0 bases; junction bases not matched to a gene: 3. CDR3 length equals 14 residues. Looked up from germline, CDR1 is SGHNT and CDR2 is YYREEE (reference sequence). The CDR3 reads CASSRGTNQETQYF. The DNA of the CDR3 is TGTGCCAGCAGCCGAGGGACTAACCAAGAGACCCAGTACTTC.

The chain combines TRBV9 with TRBJ2-5, with D possibly TRBD1 on 6 matching bases. This CDR3 comprises 17 residues. Germline-derived CDR1 and CDR2 are SGDLS and YYNGEE. V was pared by 0 bases and J by 5 bases, with 20 bases between. This CDR3 is CASSVGGSGVIWETQYF. The CDR3 DNA reads TGTGCCAGCAGCGTAGGAGGTTCAGGGGTTATTTGGGAGACCCAGTACTTC. The full variable domain, completed using reference TRBV9 and TRBJ2-5, is DSGVTQTPKHLITATGQRVTLRCSPRSGDLSVYWYQQSLDQGLQFLIQYYNGEERAKGNILERFSAQQFPDLHSELNLSSLELGDSALYFCASSVGGSGVIWETQYFGPGTRLLVL.

This rearrangement joins TRBV19 to TRBJ1-5; D is unresolved. Germline CDR1 is LNHDA and CDR2 is SQIVND (reference sequence). V was shortened by 7 bases and J by 5 bases, with 15 bases between the two germline ends. The CDR3 sequence is 14 residues long. Here the CDR3 DNA reads TGTGCCAGTACCCTGGGTGGAGACTATCAGCCCCAGCATTTT. Translation: CASTLGGDYQPQHF.

V usage is TRBV27 and J usage is TRBJ2-5; 8 bases match TRBD2. Germline V gene lookup returns CDR1 MNHEY and CDR2 SMNVEV (reference sequence). With 3 bases clipped from V and 2 bases from J, the junction kept 5 bases outside the gene matches. This CDR3 has 15 amino acids. CDR3 in DNA: TGTGCCAGCAGTTTTTGGCGGGGGGAGCAAGAGACCCAGTACTTC. Translating it yields CASSFWRGEQETQYF.

This chain connects TRBV7-2 to TRBJ2-3; TRBD2 matches 7 bases. The CDR3 sequence is 16 residues long. Looked up from germline, CDR1 is SGHTA and CDR2 is FQGNSA. V lost 2 bases, J lost 2 bases, and 7 bases stayed unmatched. The chain's CDR3 is CASSLRRGSITDTQYF. CDR3 in DNA: TGTGCCAGCAGCTTACGGCGGGGGAGTATCACAGATACGCAGTATTTT. The whole variable domain, filled in from reference TRBV7-2 and TRBJ2-3, reads GAGVSQSPSNKVTEKGKDVELRCDPISGHTALYWYRQSLGQGLEFLIYFQGNSAPDKSGLPSDRFSAERTGGSVSTLTIQRTQQEDSAVYLCASSLRRGSITDTQYFGPGTRLTVL.

The CDR3 DNA reads TGCGCCAGCAGCCAAGTGGCAACGAACACTGAAGCTTTCTTT. Translating it yields CASSQVATNTEAFF. This sequence joins TRBV4-3 and TRBJ1-1, with D uncertain. CDR1 LGHNA and CDR2 YSLEER come from the germline V gene. The CDR3 covers 14 residues. V lost 1 base to trimming and J lost 1 base, with 7 bases between them.

The V call is TRBV19, the J call TRBJ2-5; 7 bases fit TRBD2. The germline gives CDR1 LNHDA, CDR2 SQIVND (reference sequence). The junction had 15 bases not matched to a gene; V was cut back by 9 bases and J by 5 bases. The CDR3 is 15 residues long. The CDR3 loop is CASQRTSANVETQYF. The DNA for the CDR3 is TGTGCCAGCCAACGGACTAGTGCCAATGTGGAGACCCAGTACTTC.

This clone was counted once. V and J are TRBV3-1 (or the pseudogene TRBV3-2) and TRBJ2-3, with 15 bases fitting TRBD2. The CDR3 consists of 18 residues. Germline V gene sequence: CDR1 LGHDT, CDR2 YNNKEL (reference sequence). The junction had 6 bases not matched to a gene; V was cut back by 4 bases and J by 1 base. The CDR3 sequence is CASSPGLAGGRGTDTQYF. In DNA form, the CDR3 reads TGTGCCAGCAGCCCCGGACTAGCGGGGGGGCGGGGCACAGATACGCAGTATTTT.

The genes are TRBV3-1 (or the pseudogene TRBV3-2) and TRBJ2-7; 12 positions match TRBD1. Per germline, CDR1 LGHDT and CDR2 YNNKEL (reference sequence). The CDR3 loop spans 21 amino acids. J lost 4 bases, V lost 2 bases, and 21 bases had no gene match. In DNA, the CDR3 is TGTGCCAGCAGCCAAACTGGCGCCGGGACAGGGGGCGCGGGTACACCGTACGAGCAGTACTTC. Protein: CASSQTGAGTGGAGTPYEQYF.

The V and J genes are TRBV14 and TRBJ1-1, with D maybe TRBD1 (5 bases). CDR1 is SGHDN and CDR2 is FVKESK in the germline V gene. V was pared by 5 bases and J by 1 base, with 8 bases between. CDR3 size: 13 residues. This CDR3 is CASSSQGNTEAFF. The CDR3 bases are TGTGCCAGCAGCTCTCAGGGGAACACTGAAGCTTTCTTT. Full variable domain (remainder filled in from reference TRBV14 and TRBJ1-1): EAGVTQFPSHSVIEKGQTVTLRCDPISGHDNLYWYRRVMGKEIKFLLHFVKESKQDESGMPNNRFLAERTGGTYSTLKVQPAELEDSGVYFCASSSQGNTEAFFGQGTRLTVV.

This clone was counted many times. The gene calls are TRBV30 and TRBJ1-1; D unclear. The CDR3 sequence is 14 residues long. In germline, CDR1 is GTSNPN, CDR2 SVGIG (reference sequence). Trimming pared 7 bases from V and 0 bases from J, leaving 15 bases between. CDR3 sequence: CAFHSGFMNTEAFF. CDR3 sequence (DNA): TGTGCCTTTCACTCAGGATTCATGAACACTGAAGCTTTCTTT. Looking up the rest from reference TRBV30 and TRBJ1-1 gives the full variable domain: SQTIHQWPATLVQPVGSPLSLECTVEGTSNPNLYWYRQAAGRGLQLLFYSVGIGQISSEVPQNLSASRPQDRQFILSSKKLLLSDSGFYLCAFHSGFMNTEAFFGQGTRLTVV.

The J gene is TRBJ2-5, the V gene TRBV7-3; D possibly corresponds to TRBD2 (5 bases). From germline, CDR1 is SGHTA and CDR2 FQGTGA. The germline V and J ends were trimmed by 5 bases and 7 bases, with 17 bases remaining between them. This CDR3 has 14 residues. The CDR3 reads CASSITRASGTQYF. The CDR3 DNA reads TGTGCCAGCAGCATCACTAGGGCCTCGGGGACCCAGTACTTC.

This clone was picked up a small number of times. The CDR3 loop reads CASSSIRGAYGYTF. The CDR3 DNA reads TGTGCCAGCAGCTCCATCCGGGGGGCCTATGGCTACACCTTC. The genes are TRBV6-6 and TRBJ1-2, with D possibly matching TRBD1 (6 bases). V was trimmed by 6 bases and J by 4 bases, leaving 15 bases between them. The length of the CDR3 is 14 residues. CDR1 and CDR2 from the germline V gene are MNHNY and SVGAGI (reference sequence).

At least ten counts were recorded for this clone. This sequence joins TRBV7-9 and TRBJ1-1, with 11 bases fitting TRBD1. The length of the CDR3 is 15 residues. Losses at the gene ends were 5 bases for V and 5 bases for J; bases not matched to a gene: 7. Germline V gene lookup returns CDR1 SEHNR and CDR2 FQNEAQ (reference sequence). The CDR3 DNA is TGTGCCAGCAGCCCACTGGACAGGGGGCTAACTGAAGCTTTCTTT. This codes for CASSPLDRGLTEAFF.

This chain connects TRBV19 to TRBJ2-2; 9 nucleotides align to TRBD2. This CDR3 has 14 amino acids. From germline, CDR1 is LNHDA and CDR2 SQIVND (reference sequence). The trim removed 7 bases at V and 5 bases at J, leaving 5 bases unmatched. CDR3 residues: CASNKRGETGELFF. CDR3 DNA sequence: TGTGCCAGTAATAAGCGGGGGGAAACCGGGGAGCTGTTTTTT.